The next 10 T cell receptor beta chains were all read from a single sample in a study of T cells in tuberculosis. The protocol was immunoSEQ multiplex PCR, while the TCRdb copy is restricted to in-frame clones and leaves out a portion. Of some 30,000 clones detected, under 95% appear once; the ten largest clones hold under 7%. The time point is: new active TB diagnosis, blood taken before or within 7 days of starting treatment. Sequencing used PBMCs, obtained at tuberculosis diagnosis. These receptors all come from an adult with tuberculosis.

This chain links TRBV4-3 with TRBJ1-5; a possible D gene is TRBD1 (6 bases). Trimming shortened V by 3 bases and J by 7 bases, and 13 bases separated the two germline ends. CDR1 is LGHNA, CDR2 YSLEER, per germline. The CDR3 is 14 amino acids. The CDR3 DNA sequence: TGCGCCAGCAGCCAGCAGGGAGGGGGGCAGCCCCAGCATTTT. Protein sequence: CASSQQGGGQPQHF.

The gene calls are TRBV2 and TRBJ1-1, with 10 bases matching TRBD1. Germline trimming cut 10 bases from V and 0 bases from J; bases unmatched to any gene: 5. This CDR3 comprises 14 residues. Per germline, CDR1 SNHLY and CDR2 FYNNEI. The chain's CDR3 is CATRTGGMNTEAFF. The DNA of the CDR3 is TGTGCCACTCGGACAGGGGGTATGAACACTGAAGCTTTCTTT.

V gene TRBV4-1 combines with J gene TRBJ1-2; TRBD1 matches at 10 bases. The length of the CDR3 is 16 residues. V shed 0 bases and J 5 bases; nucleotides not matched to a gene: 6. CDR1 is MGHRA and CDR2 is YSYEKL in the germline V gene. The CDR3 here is CASSQDRGQGSYGYTF. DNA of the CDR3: TGCGCCAGCAGCCAAGATCGGGGACAGGGGAGTTATGGCTACACCTTC.

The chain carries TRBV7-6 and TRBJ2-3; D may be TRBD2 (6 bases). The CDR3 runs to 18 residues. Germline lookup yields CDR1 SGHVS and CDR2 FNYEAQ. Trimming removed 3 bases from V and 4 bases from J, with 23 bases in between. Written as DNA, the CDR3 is TGTGCCAGCAGCTTTTCGGGACTGATTGAGATGGGCGCAGATACGCAGTATTTT. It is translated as CASSFSGLIEMGADTQYF.

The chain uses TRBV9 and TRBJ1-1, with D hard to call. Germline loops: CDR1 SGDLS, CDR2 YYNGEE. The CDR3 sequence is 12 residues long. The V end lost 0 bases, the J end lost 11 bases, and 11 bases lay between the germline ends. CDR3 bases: TGTGCCAGCAGCGTAGGTCTCACGGAGGCTTTCTTT. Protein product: CASSVGLTEAFF.

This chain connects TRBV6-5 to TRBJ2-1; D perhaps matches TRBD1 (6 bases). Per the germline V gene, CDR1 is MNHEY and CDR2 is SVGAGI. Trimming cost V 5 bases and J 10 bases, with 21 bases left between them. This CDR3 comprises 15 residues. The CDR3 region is CASSTGPREPGEQFF. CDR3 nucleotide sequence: TGTGCCAGCAGTACAGGGCCCCGCGAGCCCGGGGAGCAGTTCTTC.

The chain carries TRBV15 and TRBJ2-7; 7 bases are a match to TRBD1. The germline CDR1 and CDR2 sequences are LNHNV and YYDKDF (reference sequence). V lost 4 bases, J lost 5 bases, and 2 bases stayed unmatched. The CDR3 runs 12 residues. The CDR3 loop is CATSTTGDEQYF. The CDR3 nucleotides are TGTGCCACCAGCACTACAGGGGACGAGCAGTACTTC. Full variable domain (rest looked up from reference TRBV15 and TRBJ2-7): DAMVIQNPRYQVTQFGKPVTLSCSQTLNHNVMYWYQQKSSQAPKLLFHYYDKDFNNEADTPDNFQSRRPNTSFCFLDIRSPGLGDTAMYLCATSTTGDEQYFGPGTRLTVT.

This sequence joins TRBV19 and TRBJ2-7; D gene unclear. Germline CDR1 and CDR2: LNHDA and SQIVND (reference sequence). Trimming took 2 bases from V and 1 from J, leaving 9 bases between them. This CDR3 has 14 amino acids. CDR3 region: CASSIKQSSYEQYF. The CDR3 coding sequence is TGTGCCAGTAGTATAAAACAGAGTTCCTACGAGCAGTACTTC.

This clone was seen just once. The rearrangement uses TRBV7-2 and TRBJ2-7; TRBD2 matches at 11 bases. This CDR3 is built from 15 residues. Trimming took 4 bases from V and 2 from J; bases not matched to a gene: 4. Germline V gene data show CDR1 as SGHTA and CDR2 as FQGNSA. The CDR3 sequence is CASSWETSGTYEQYF. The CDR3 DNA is TGTGCCAGCAGCTGGGAGACTAGCGGGACCTACGAGCAGTACTTC.

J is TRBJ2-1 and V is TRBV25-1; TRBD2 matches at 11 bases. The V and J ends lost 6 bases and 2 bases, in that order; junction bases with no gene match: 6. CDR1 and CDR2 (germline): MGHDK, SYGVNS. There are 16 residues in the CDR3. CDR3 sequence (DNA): TGTGCCAGCAGCCGGACTAGCGGGCCGACCTACAATGAGCAGTTCTTC. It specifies CASSRTSGPTYNEQFF.